These 13 T cell receptor beta chains came from one sample sequenced in a study of blood T cell repertoires in COVID-19 (dated by TCRdb to 2018 to 2020). Library creation used the immunoSEQ multiplex PCR assay. Drawn from immuneACCESS, this table holds only the in-frame rearrangements with V and J called that TCRdb kept. Clones are partly lost; checked studies trace under half to an unresolved V gene and leave the rest unexplained. The sample records some 250,000 clones, 70% to 90% of which are singletons. Roughly 12% of the sample belongs to the ten largest clones. Sequences were obtained from peripheral blood. These receptor sequences come from a woman in her 30s with COVID-19, enrolled during active disease.

This chain joins TRBV6-5 and TRBJ1-4; the D gene is possibly TRBD1 (5 bases). Per germline, CDR1 MNHEY and CDR2 SVGAGI. The CDR3 totals 14 residues. With 2 bases removed from V and 7 bases from J, the gap between germline ends came to 11 bases. In nucleotides, the CDR3 is TGTGCCAGCAGTTACGTGCAGGGCAGTGAAAAACTGTTTTTT. Translation: CASSYVQGSEKLFF.

The CDR3 nucleotides are TGTGCCAGCAGCTTTGGGACTAGCGGGGGGGCGGAGACCCAGTACTTC. Its translation is CASSFGTSGGAETQYF. The chain recombines TRBV7-2 with TRBJ2-5; 16 nucleotides line up with TRBD2. CDR3 length equals 16 residues. The J segment lost 5 bases and the V segment lost 3 bases, leaving 3 bases of the junction unmatched. Germline V lookup: CDR1 SGHTA, CDR2 FQGNSA.

V and J are TRBV6-5 and TRBJ2-7; 15 nucleotides align to TRBD2. This CDR3 spans 14 amino acids. V shed 8 bases, J shed 6 bases, and the junction held 5 bases outside the gene matches. Looked up from germline, CDR1 is MNHEY and CDR2 is SVGAGI. DNA for the CDR3: TGTGCCAGCCCGGGGGGACTAGCGGGAGGCGAGCAGTACTTC. Residues: CASPGGLAGGEQYF.

The chain links TRBV19 to TRBJ1-4; TRBD1 matches 12 bases. There are 17 residues in the CDR3. The V and J ends lost 11 bases and 6 bases, in that order; junction bases with no gene match: 16. The germline V gene has CDR1 LNHDA and CDR2 SQIVND (reference sequence). The CDR3 here is CAPTPGQGAREHEKLFF. The DNA for the CDR3 is TGTGCCCCCACTCCGGGACAGGGGGCCCGAGAGCATGAAAAACTGTTTTTT. Full variable domain (rest looked up from reference TRBV19 and TRBJ1-4): DGGITQSPKYLFRKEGQNVTLSCEQNLNHDAMYWYRQDPGQGLRLIYYSQIVNDFQKGDIAEGYSVSREKKESFPLTVTSAQKNPTAFYLCAPTPGQGAREHEKLFFGSGTQLSVL.

The chain recombines TRBV13 with TRBJ1-1, with a tentative D call TRBD1 (5 bases). V shed 1 base and J shed 6 bases, with 15 bases lying between them. This CDR3 region has 15 residues. Germline lookup yields CDR1 PRHDT and CDR2 FYEKMQ (reference sequence). CDR3 residues: CASSLAGFGGPEAFF. The CDR3 DNA reads as TGTGCCAGCAGCTTAGCAGGGTTTGGTGGTCCTGAAGCTTTCTTT.

The table lists this clone with a count of one. The chain employs TRBV28 and TRBJ1-2; D not certain. The CDR3 contains 12 residues. The V gene's germline CDR1 is MDHEN and CDR2 SYDVKM. The V end was cut by 6 bases, the J end by 7 bases, with 12 bases between. CDR3 sequence reads: CASRHPPGGYTF. For the CDR3, the DNA is TGTGCCAGCAGGCACCCTCCGGGTGGCTACACCTTC.

The chain employs TRBV6-5 and TRBJ2-7; 7 bases agree with TRBD1. Germline CDR1 reads MNHEY; CDR2 reads SVGAGI. This CDR3 spans 14 amino acids. V lost 8 bases to trimming and J lost 0 bases; unmatched junction nucleotides: 7. CDR3 DNA sequence: TGTGCCAGCGGCACCGGGACAGCCTCCTACGAGCAGTACTTC. This gives the protein CASGTGTASYEQYF.

In this sample, this clone turned up once. The rearrangement joins TRBV19 to TRBJ1-1; D is unclear. This CDR3 has 12 residues. The V end lost 7 bases, the J end lost 1 base, and 7 bases lay between the germline ends. Germline CDR1 is LNHDA and CDR2 is SQIVND (reference sequence). The CDR3 bases are TGTGCCAGTACCCACAGGAACACTGAAGCTTTCTTT. Residues: CASTHRNTEAFF. Supplemented by reference TRBV19 and TRBJ1-1, the full variable domain reads DGGITQSPKYLFRKEGQNVTLSCEQNLNHDAMYWYRQDPGQGLRLIYYSQIVNDFQKGDIAEGYSVSREKKESFPLTVTSAQKNPTAFYLCASTHRNTEAFFGQGTRLTVV.

In its sample, this clone was seen once. The gene calls are TRBV7-2 and TRBJ1-4; D gene unclear. Germline-derived CDR1 and CDR2 are SGHTA and FQGNSA. Trimming pared 2 bases from V and 0 bases from J, leaving 10 bases between. The CDR3 length is 16 residues. CDR3 loop: CASSLSLAATNEKLFF. In nucleotides, the CDR3 is TGTGCCAGCAGCTTATCTCTGGCGGCAACTAATGAAAAACTGTTTTTT.

The rearrangement joins TRBV6-5 to TRBJ1-6, with no clear D. The CDR3 has 16 residues. The germline V gene encodes CDR1 MNHEY and CDR2 SVGAGI. Trimming shortened V by 0 bases and J by 7 bases, and 13 bases separated the two germline ends. DNA of the CDR3: TGTGCCAGCAGTTACTCGAAGACATCGACGAATTCACCCCTCCACTTT. It encodes CASSYSKTSTNSPLHF.

The chain links TRBV19 to TRBJ2-1, with 10 bases that match TRBD1. The V and J ends lost 1 base and 10 bases, in that order; junction bases with no gene match: 4. Germline assignment: CDR1 LNHDA and CDR2 SQIVND (reference sequence). The CDR3 length is 14 residues. As DNA, the CDR3 is TGTGCCAGTAGTATAGTGACAGGGGGCGGCGAGCAGTTCTTC. Protein sequence: CASSIVTGGGEQFF.

Only one count was recorded for this clone. The rearrangement links TRBV5-4 to TRBJ1-6; no clear D gene. V lost 2 bases, J lost 8 bases, and 11 bases lay in between. There are 14 residues in the CDR3. Germline CDR1 is SGHNT and CDR2 is YYREEE (reference sequence). CDR3: CASSFGSADSPLHF. DNA of the CDR3: TGTGCCAGCAGCTTCGGCAGCGCTGATTCACCCCTCCACTTT.

The chain couples TRBV29-1 to TRBJ2-7; maybe TRBD2 (5 bases). V gave up 8 bases and J gave up 0 bases, with 11 bases separating them. The CDR3 is 12 amino acids. Per the germline V gene, CDR1 is SQVTM and CDR2 is ANQGSEA. The CDR3 spells CSLPRDSYEQYF. DNA of the CDR3: TGCAGCCTCCCTCGGGACTCCTACGAGCAGTACTTC.